Below, 11 T cell receptor beta chains from the same sample are listed, as sequenced in a study of brain T cells in children with intractable seizures (dated by TCRdb to about 2021). Explained via the paper, the time point label denotes: blood from clinic visit 5 months post-surgery; TSC patient then seizure free. Library method: the immunoSEQ multiplex PCR assay. Entries here come from immuneACCESS through TCRdb and include only in-frame sequences with V and J called. Some clones fail to appear in such tables; in the studies checked, an unresolved V gene covers under half of the shortfall, and the cause of the remainder is unknown. The sample records a few hundred thousand clones, approximately 93% of which are singletons. Roughly 5.7% of the sample rests with the top ten. The sample consisted of peripheral blood, taken more than 4 months after surgery. The source of these receptors is a boy less than two years old with tuberous sclerosis and intractable seizures.

The chain combines TRBV6-5 with TRBJ2-3; 7 bases are a match to TRBD1. V was clipped by 6 bases and J by 0 bases; unmatched bases: 6. This CDR3 spans 15 amino acids. Germline CDR1 reads MNHEY; CDR2 reads SVGAGI. CDR3 amino acids: CASRPGTASTDTQYF. DNA for the CDR3: TGTGCCAGCAGGCCCGGGACAGCTAGCACAGATACGCAGTATTTT.

The sample holds many counts of this clone. This chain uses TRBV9 with TRBJ2-7; D is uncertain. The germline V and J ends were trimmed by 4 bases and 3 bases, with 5 bases remaining between them. Germline V gives CDR1 SGDLS, CDR2 YYNGEE. The CDR3 runs 11 residues. CDR3 residues: CASSSGYEQYF. The CDR3 DNA sequence: TGTGCCAGCAGCTCGGGCTACGAGCAGTACTTC.

The rearrangement joins TRBV9 to TRBJ1-2, with 7 bases identical to TRBD1. V shed 5 bases and J 3 bases; nucleotides not matched to a gene: 10. The CDR3 is 15 residues long. Germline V CDR1 and CDR2: SGDLS, YYNGEE. The CDR3 loop reads CASSPRTGLDYGYTF. Here the CDR3 DNA reads TGTGCCAGCAGTCCTCGGACAGGTCTTGACTATGGCTACACCTTC.

This sequence joins TRBV5-5 and TRBJ1-2; D is possibly TRBD1 (6 bases). CDR1 is SGHKS and CDR2 is YYEKEE in the germline V gene (reference sequence). Deletions cut 1 base from V and 5 bases from J, with 18 bases between. This CDR3 contains 16 residues. CDR3 sequence (DNA): TGTGCCAGCAGCTTGAATAACAAACAGGGTTTATATGGCTACACCTTC. Translating gives CASSLNNKQGLYGYTF.

J is TRBJ1-1 and V is TRBV5-6, with TRBD1 matching over 8 bases. CDR1 and CDR2 from the germline V gene are SGHDT and YYEEEE. The CDR3 runs 13 residues. The V segment lost 5 bases and the J segment 4 bases; nucleotides outside the gene matches: 4. The CDR3 DNA reads as TGTGCCAGCAGGGATACAGGGGGCACTGAAGCTTTCTTT. Amino acids: CASRDTGGTEAFF.

V and J are TRBV30 and TRBJ1-1, with 7 bases that match TRBD1. Germline CDR1 reads GTSNPN; CDR2 reads SVGIG (reference sequence). J lost 3 bases, V lost 0 bases, and 10 bases had no gene match. CDR3 size: 16 residues. CDR3 nucleotides: TGTGCCTGGAGTGTGAAACGACCGGGACAGCACACTGAAGCTTTCTTT. Translating it yields CAWSVKRPGQHTEAFF.

CDR3 coding DNA: TGTGCCATCAGTGCAGGACAGGGTAACAATCAGCCCCAGCATTTT. Protein sequence: CAISAGQGNNQPQHF. J is TRBJ1-5 and V is TRBV10-3; 8 positions match TRBD1. J gave up 3 bases and V 4 bases, and 5 bases lay outside the gene matches. CDR1 is ENHRY, CDR2 SYGVKD, per germline. The CDR3 sequence is 15 residues long.

The rearrangement uses TRBV12-3 or TRBV12-4 and TRBJ1-1, with 9 bases lining up with TRBD1. Trimming cost V 6 bases and J 7 bases; bases outside gene matches: 3. CDR3 size: 12 residues. The CDR3 region has the DNA TGTGCCAGCAGGGGACAGGGAAATGAAGCTTTCTTT. Amino acid sequence: CASRGQGNEAFF.

The chain has TRBV6-5 and TRBJ2-5; maybe TRBD2 (5 bases). The V end lost 7 bases, the J end lost 1 base, and 16 bases lay between the germline ends. CDR3 length: 15 amino acids. Germline V lookup: CDR1 MNHEY, CDR2 SVGAGI. The CDR3 bases are TGTGCCAGCACCAAAGGGAGCCCCAGCCAAGAGACCCAGTACTTC. Translating gives CASTKGSPSQETQYF.

The chain couples TRBV12-3 or TRBV12-4 to TRBJ1-6; D unresolved. V was cut by 6 bases and J by 8 bases, with 8 bases left in between. The CDR3 is 12 amino acids. The CDR3 region is CASRNSYSPLHF. In DNA, the CDR3 is TGTGCCAGCAGGAATTCTTATTCACCCCTCCACTTT.

The sample holds one count of this clone. The gene calls are TRBV19 and TRBJ2-5; TRBD2 aligns across 10 bases. With 5 bases clipped from V and 4 bases from J, the junction kept 4 bases outside the gene matches. Germline loops: CDR1 LNHDA, CDR2 SQIVND (reference sequence). There are 14 residues in the CDR3. The CDR3 region is CASSFTSGAETQYF. CDR3 DNA: TGTGCCAGTAGTTTCACTAGCGGGGCAGAGACCCAGTACTTC.